This T cell receptor beta chain originates from a study of blood T cell repertoires in COVID-19. TCRdb keeps only in-frame clones here, not all; method: immunoSEQ multiplex PCR. The sample yields some 220,000 clones, around 80% seen once. The ends were cut back, 6 bases at V and 3 bases at J, with 14 bases in the middle. Germline V gene lookup returns CDR1 LNHDA and CDR2 SQIVND (reference sequence). This CDR3 has 14 amino acids. The chain uses TRBV19 and TRBJ1-2; D is unclear. This TCR was sampled from a woman between 65 and 79 years old with acute or convalescent COVID-19. Specimen: peripheral blood. The chain's CDR3 is CASSAAMVDYGYTF. The CDR3 DNA reads TGTGCCAGTAGCGCAGCGATGGTGGACTATGGCTACACCTTC.